This is a list of T cell receptor beta chains from one sample in a study of shared clonotypes between healthy human individuals. Sequenced by immunoSEQ multiplex PCR; TCRdb stores in-frame clones only, minus some. The data show about a million clones, about 80% seen once. The specimen was memory CD4+ T cells sorted from blood. The receptors shown here come from a man aged 18 to 29 in good health. Both conserved end residues are part of each CDR3. The D gene is left open where the match is weak. Clone size is given for some rows only: seen once, a few or many times, or a class if the clone is expanded.

v_call	clone_size	j_call	d_call	cdr3_aa	cdr3_nt
TRBV19	.	TRBJ1-1	.	CASNDTPNTEAFF	TGTGCCAGTAATGACACTCCGAACACTGAAGCTTTCTTT
TRBV6-1	.	TRBJ1-6	TRBD1	CASSAGTGGADNSPLHF	TGTGCCAGCAGTGCAGGGACAGGGGGCGCTGATAATTCACCCCTCCACTTT
TRBV6-6	.	TRBJ2-7	TRBD2	CASSYSSSGPYEQYF	TGTGCCAGCAGTTACAGCTCTAGCGGACCCTACGAGCAGTACTTC
TRBV30	few	TRBJ1-1	.	CAWSVGDTEAFF	TGTGCCTGGAGTGTTGGGGACACTGAAGCTTTCTTT
TRBV30	.	TRBJ1-4	.	CAWSTWPGSSQANEKLFF	TGTGCCTGGAGTACGTGGCCCGGGAGCAGCCAGGCGAATGAAAAACTGTTTTTT
TRBV4-1	.	TRBJ1-2	.	CASSQDRGNYGYTF	TGCGCCAGCAGCCAAGATCGGGGGAACTATGGCTACACCTTC
TRBV6-5	once	TRBJ1-6	.	CASSSGHPNSPLHF	TGTGCCAGCAGTTCCGGGCACCCAAATTCACCCCTCCACTTT
TRBV30	.	TRBJ1-6	TRBD1	CAWRLNRGNSPLHF	TGTGCCTGGAGGCTAAACAGGGGAAATTCACCCCTCCACTTT
TRBV6-1	.	TRBJ2-7	.	CASIQGYPSYEQYF	TGTGCCAGCATTCAGGGCTACCCCTCCTACGAGCAGTACTTC
TRBV9	.	TRBJ1-3	.	CASSAEDASSGNTIYF	TGTGCCAGCAGCGCCGAGGATGCCAGCTCTGGAAACACCATATATTTT
TRBV7-9	.	TRBJ1-6	TRBD1	CASRSTGEGSPLHF	TGTGCCAGCAGGAGTACAGGGGAGGGTTCACCCCTCCACTTT
TRBV6-5	.	TRBJ1-1	.	CASSPGWMNTEAFF	TGTGCCAGCAGTCCAGGGTGGATGAACACTGAAGCTTTCTTT
TRBV2	.	TRBJ2-2	.	CASSRISDIGELFF	TGTGCCAGCAGCCGAATTTCCGACATCGGGGAGCTGTTTTTT
TRBV27	.	TRBJ1-2	.	CASRGIGHGYTF	TGTGCCAGCAGAGGTATCGGGCATGGCTACACCTTC
TRBV6-1	.	TRBJ1-4	.	CASDSRGLGEKLFF	TGTGCCTCCGACAGTCGAGGGCTGGGTGAAAAACTGTTTTTT
TRBV5-6	.	TRBJ1-6	.	CASSLVGATYNSPLHF	TGTGCCAGCAGCTTGGTGGGGGCAACCTATAATTCACCCCTCCACTTT
TRBV5-4	.	TRBJ2-1	.	CASTFPDFSPNEQFF	TGTGCCAGCACCTTCCCGGACTTCTCTCCCAATGAGCAGTTCTTC
TRBV7-2	.	TRBJ2-3	TRBD2	CASSPRTSGGTDTQYF	TGTGCCAGCAGCCCCCGGACTAGCGGGGGAACAGATACGCAGTATTTT
TRBV12-5	.	TRBJ2-3	.	CASGLVRPRQGDYSTDTQYF	TGTGCTAGTGGTTTGGTACGACCTCGGCAGGGAGACTATAGCACAGATACGCAGTATTTT
TRBV5-4	once	TRBJ2-2	.	CASSFGWETGELFF	TGTGCCAGCAGCTTTGGGTGGGAAACCGGGGAGCTGTTTTTT
TRBV9	many	TRBJ2-7	.	CASSVAGLTYEQYF	TGTGCCAGCAGCGTCGCGGGACTCACCTACGAGCAGTACTTC
TRBV30	.	TRBJ1-4	TRBD1	CAWSQQGSATNEKLFF	TGTGCCTGGAGTCAACAGGGGTCGGCAACTAATGAAAAACTGTTTTTT
TRBV27	.	TRBJ2-5	TRBD2	CASSHAPPLAGGPQETQYF	TGTGCCAGCAGCCATGCCCCCCCGCTAGCGGGGGGGCCTCAAGAGACCCAGTACTTC
TRBV18	.	TRBJ2-1	TRBD2	CASSPGTRSYNEQFF	TGTGCCAGCTCACCCGGGACTAGGTCCTACAATGAGCAGTTCTTC
TRBV18	.	TRBJ2-5	.	CASSPPAPAGETQYF	TGTGCCAGCTCACCCCCTGCCCCGGCGGGAGAGACCCAGTACTTC
TRBV28	.	TRBJ2-5	.	CASSLSGQFQETQYF	TGTGCCAGCAGTTTATCCGGACAGTTCCAAGAGACCCAGTACTTC
TRBV15	.	TRBJ2-7	TRBD1	CATSNRDRRYEQYF	TGTGCCACCAGCAACCGGGACAGGCGATACGAGCAGTACTTC
TRBV5-1	.	TRBJ1-2	.	CASSLGGLGNGYTF	TGCGCCAGCAGCTTGGGGGGACTTGGGAATGGCTACACCTTC
TRBV2	.	TRBJ1-5	.	CASRYGKNQPQHF	TGTGCCAGCAGGTACGGAAAAAATCAGCCCCAGCATTTT
TRBV19	.	TRBJ2-4	.	CASQGHSRGKNIQYF	TGTGCCAGCCAGGGACACTCAAGGGGCAAAAACATTCAGTACTTC
TRBV6-6	.	TRBJ1-6	.	CASSSGGRDSPLHF	TGTGCCAGCAGTTCAGGAGGTCGGGATTCACCCCTCCACTTT
TRBV5-6	.	TRBJ1-2	TRBD1	CASTRQGVYGYTF	TGTGCCAGCACCCGACAGGGGGTCTATGGCTACACCTTC
TRBV4-1	.	TRBJ2-2	TRBD2	CASSQEKGLAGGRTGELFF	TGCGCCAGCAGCCAAGAAAAAGGACTAGCGGGAGGGCGTACCGGGGAGCTGTTTTTT
TRBV29-1	.	TRBJ2-7	.	CSVRGGGGYEQYF	TGCAGCGTCCGAGGGGGGGGAGGCTACGAGCAGTACTTC
TRBV7-3	once	TRBJ2-3	TRBD2	CASSLGLAGVTDTQYF	TGTGCCAGCAGCTTGGGACTAGCGGGGGTCACAGATACGCAGTATTTT
TRBV6-4	.	TRBJ1-4	.	CASSKRVGREASKLFF	TGTGCCAGCAGCAAAAGGGTGGGCAGGGAGGCATCGAAATTGTTTTTT
TRBV2	many	TRBJ1-1	TRBD1	CASNRGDTEAFF	TGTGCCAGCAACAGGGGGGACACTGAAGCTTTCTTT
TRBV25-1	many	TRBJ1-1	.	CASSGSPRGVSEAFF	TGTGCCAGCAGTGGGTCTCCGAGGGGGGTGAGTGAAGCTTTCTTT
TRBV7-6	.	TRBJ2-3	TRBD1	CASSSYRGEVTTYTQYF	TGTGCCAGCAGCTCTTACAGGGGGGAGGTCACCACATATACGCAGTATTTT
TRBV27	many	TRBJ1-4	TRBD1	CASSSAGGTNEKLFF	TGTGCCAGCAGTTCAGCAGGGGGAACTAATGAAAAACTGTTTTTT
TRBV6-5	.	TRBJ2-1	TRBD2	CASSYQRAGGGEQFF	TGTGCCAGCAGTTACCAGAGAGCGGGGGGCGGTGAGCAGTTCTTC
TRBV15	once	TRBJ2-3	.	CATSLLRGRSATDTQYF	TGTGCCACCAGCCTACTACGGGGCAGAAGCGCCACAGATACGCAGTATTTT
TRBV19	.	TRBJ1-2	.	CASKTGSTNYGYTF	TGTGCCAGTAAAACCGGGAGCACTAACTATGGCTACACCTTC
TRBV6-6	many	TRBJ1-1	.	CASSQLYQAENTEAFF	TGTGCCAGCAGCCAACTCTACCAGGCGGAGAACACTGAAGCTTTCTTT
TRBV30	few	TRBJ1-1	.	CAWNRLNTEAFF	TGTGCCTGGAATAGATTGAACACTGAAGCTTTCTTT